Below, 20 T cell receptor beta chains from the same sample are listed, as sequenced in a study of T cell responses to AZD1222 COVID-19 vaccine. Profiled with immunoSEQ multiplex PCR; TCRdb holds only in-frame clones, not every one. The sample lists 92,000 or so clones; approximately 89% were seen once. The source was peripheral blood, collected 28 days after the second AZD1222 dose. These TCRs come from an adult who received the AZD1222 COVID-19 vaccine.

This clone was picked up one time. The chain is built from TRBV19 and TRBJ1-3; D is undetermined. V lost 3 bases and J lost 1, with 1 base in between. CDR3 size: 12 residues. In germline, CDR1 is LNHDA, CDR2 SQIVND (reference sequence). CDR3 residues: CASSISGNTIYF. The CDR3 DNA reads TGTGCCAGTAGTATTTCTGGAAACACCATATATTTT. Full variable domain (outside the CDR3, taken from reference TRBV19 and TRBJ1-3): DGGITQSPKYLFRKEGQNVTLSCEQNLNHDAMYWYRQDPGQGLRLIYYSQIVNDFQKGDIAEGYSVSREKKESFPLTVTSAQKNPTAFYLCASSISGNTIYFGEGSWLTVV.

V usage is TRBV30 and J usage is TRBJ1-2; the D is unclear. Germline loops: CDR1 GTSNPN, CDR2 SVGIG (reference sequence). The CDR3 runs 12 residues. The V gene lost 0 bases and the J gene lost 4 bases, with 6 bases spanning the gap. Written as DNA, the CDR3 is TGTGCCTGGAGTGTAGATTTCTATGGCTACACCTTC. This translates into CAWSVDFYGYTF. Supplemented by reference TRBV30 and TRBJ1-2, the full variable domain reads SQTIHQWPATLVQPVGSPLSLECTVEGTSNPNLYWYRQAAGRGLQLLFYSVGIGQISSEVPQNLSASRPQDRQFILSSKKLLLSDSGFYLCAWSVDFYGYTFGSGTRLTVV.

The CDR3 here is CATGVSPETQYF. In nucleotides, the CDR3 is TGTGCCACCGGGGTCTCTCCAGAGACCCAGTACTTC. V gene TRBV6-5 combines with J gene TRBJ2-5; perhaps TRBD2 as D (5 bases). Trimming cost V 10 bases and J 4 bases, with 13 bases left between them. CDR1 and CDR2 from the germline V gene are MNHEY and SVGAGI. The CDR3 has 12 residues.

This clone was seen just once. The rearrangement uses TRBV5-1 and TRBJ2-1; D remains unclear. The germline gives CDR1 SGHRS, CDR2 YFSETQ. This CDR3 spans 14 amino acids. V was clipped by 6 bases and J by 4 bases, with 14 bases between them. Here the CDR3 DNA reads TGCGCCAGCACGGCTCCAACTGCTTACAATGAGCAGTTCTTC. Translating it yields CASTAPTAYNEQFF.

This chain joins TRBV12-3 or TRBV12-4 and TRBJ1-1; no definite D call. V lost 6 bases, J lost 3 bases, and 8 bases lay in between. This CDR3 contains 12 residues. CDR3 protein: CASSPGDTEAFF. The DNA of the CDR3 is TGTGCCAGCAGCCCAGGAGACACTGAAGCTTTCTTT.

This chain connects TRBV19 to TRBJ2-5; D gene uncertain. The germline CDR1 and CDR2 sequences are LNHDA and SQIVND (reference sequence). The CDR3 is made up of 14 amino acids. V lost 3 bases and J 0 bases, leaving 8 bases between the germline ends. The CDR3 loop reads CASSIWADQETQYF. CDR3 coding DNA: TGTGCCAGTAGTATCTGGGCGGACCAAGAGACCCAGTACTTC.

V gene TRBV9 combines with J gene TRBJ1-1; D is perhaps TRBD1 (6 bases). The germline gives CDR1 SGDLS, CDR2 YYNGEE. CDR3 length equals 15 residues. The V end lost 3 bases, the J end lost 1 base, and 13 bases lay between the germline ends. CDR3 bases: TGTGCCAGCAGCGCACCACAGGGCAAGAACACTGAAGCTTTCTTT. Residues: CASSAPQGKNTEAFF.

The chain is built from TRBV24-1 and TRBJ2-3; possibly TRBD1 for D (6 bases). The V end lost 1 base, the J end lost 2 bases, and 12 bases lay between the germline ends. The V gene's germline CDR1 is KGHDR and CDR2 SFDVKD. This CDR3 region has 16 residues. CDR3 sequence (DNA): TGTGCCACCAGTGATTTAGGGGGTGTAAACACAGATACGCAGTATTTT. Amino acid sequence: CATSDLGGVNTDTQYF.

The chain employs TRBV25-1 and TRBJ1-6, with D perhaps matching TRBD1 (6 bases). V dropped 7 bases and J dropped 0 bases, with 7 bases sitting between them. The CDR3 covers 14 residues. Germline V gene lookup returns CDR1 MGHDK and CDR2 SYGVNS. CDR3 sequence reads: CASKDSSYNSPLHF. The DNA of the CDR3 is TGTGCCAGCAAGGACAGCTCCTATAATTCACCCCTCCACTTT.

The CDR3 DNA follows: TGCGCCAGCAGCTTTAGCGGGGGCTCACCTGGCACAGATACGCAGTATTTT. It yields the protein CASSFSGGSPGTDTQYF. The chain is built from TRBV10-2 and TRBJ2-3; TRBD2 agrees at 9 bases. Looked up from germline, CDR1 is WSHSY and CDR2 is SAAADI. J was trimmed by 1 base and V by 6 bases; bases with no gene match: 11. CDR3 length: 17 residues.

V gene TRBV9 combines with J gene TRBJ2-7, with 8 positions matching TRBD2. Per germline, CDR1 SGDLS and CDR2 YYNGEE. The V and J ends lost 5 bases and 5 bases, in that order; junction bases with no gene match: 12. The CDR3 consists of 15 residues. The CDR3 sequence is CASSGGGGPSHEQYF. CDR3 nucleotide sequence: TGTGCCAGCAGTGGTGGCGGGGGGCCTTCCCACGAGCAGTACTTC.

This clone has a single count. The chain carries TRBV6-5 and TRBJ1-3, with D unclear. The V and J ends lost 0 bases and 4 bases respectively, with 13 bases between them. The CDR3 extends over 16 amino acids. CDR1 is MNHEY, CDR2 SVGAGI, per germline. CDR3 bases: TGTGCCAGCAGTTACTCCGGCAGGCTGTCCGGAAACACCATATATTTT. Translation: CASSYSGRLSGNTIYF.

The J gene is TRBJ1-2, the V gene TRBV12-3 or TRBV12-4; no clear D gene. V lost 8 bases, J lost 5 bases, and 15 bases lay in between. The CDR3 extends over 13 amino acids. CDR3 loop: CASRYRRVYGYTF. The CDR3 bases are TGTGCCAGCCGCTACAGAAGGGTTTATGGCTACACCTTC.

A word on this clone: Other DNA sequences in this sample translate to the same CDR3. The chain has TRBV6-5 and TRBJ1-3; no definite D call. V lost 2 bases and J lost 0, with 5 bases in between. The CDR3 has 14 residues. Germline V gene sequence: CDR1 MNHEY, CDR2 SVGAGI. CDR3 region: CASSYGSSGNTIYF. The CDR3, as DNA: TGTGCCAGCAGTTACGGGTCCTCTGGAAACACCATATATTTT.

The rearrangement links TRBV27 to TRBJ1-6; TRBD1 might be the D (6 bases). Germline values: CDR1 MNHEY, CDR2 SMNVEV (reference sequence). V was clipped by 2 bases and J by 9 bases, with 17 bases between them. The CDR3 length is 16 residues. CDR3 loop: CASSLIGQGSISPLHF. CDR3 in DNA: TGTGCCAGCAGTTTAATTGGCCAGGGGTCTATTTCACCCCTCCACTTT.

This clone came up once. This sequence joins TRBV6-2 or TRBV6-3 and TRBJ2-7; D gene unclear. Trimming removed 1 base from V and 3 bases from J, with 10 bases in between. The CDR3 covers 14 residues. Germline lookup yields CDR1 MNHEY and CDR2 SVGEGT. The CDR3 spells CASSYLVDGYEQYF. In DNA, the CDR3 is TGTGCCAGCAGTTACTTAGTTGACGGCTACGAGCAGTACTTC.

The CDR3 is CASGLESGYSPLHF. The CDR3 DNA follows: TGTGCTAGTGGTTTGGAGAGTGGGTATTCACCCCTCCACTTT. The V call is TRBV12-5, the J call TRBJ1-6; D is unclear. Between the trimmed V and J ends, which lost 1 base and 8 bases, there was a span of 9 bases. This CDR3 contains 14 residues. Germline V CDR1 and CDR2: LGHNT, FRNRAP.

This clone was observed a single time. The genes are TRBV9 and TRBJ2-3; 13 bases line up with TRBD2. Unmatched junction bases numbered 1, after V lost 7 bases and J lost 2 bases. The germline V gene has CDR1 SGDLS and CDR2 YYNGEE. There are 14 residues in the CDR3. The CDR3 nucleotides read TGTGCCAGCGGACTAGCGGGGGTCACAGATACGCAGTATTTT. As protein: CASGLAGVTDTQYF.

CDR3 sequence: CAWSVGSGNTIYF. CDR3 nucleotide sequence: TGTGCCTGGAGTGTAGGTTCTGGAAACACCATATATTTT. The chain carries TRBV30 and TRBJ1-3; D is unclear. V was trimmed by 0 bases and J by 1 base, leaving 4 bases between them. Germline values: CDR1 GTSNPN, CDR2 SVGIG (reference sequence). This CDR3 is 13 amino acids long.

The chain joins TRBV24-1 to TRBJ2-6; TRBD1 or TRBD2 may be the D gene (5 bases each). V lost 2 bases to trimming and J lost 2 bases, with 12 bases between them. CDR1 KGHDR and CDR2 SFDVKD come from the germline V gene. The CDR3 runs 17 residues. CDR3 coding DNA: TGTGCCACCAGTGATTCTCTAAGAGGGGCTGGGGCCAACGTCCTGACTTTC. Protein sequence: CATSDSLRGAGANVLTF.